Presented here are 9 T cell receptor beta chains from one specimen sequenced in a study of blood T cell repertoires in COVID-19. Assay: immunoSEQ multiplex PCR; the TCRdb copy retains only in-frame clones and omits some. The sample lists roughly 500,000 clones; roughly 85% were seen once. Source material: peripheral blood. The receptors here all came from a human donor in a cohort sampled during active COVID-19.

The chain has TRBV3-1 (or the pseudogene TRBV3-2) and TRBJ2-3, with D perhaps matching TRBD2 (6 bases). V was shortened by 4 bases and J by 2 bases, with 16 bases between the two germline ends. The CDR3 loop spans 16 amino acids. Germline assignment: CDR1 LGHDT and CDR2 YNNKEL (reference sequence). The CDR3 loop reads CASSPPRAGPTDTQYF. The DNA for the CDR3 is TGTGCCAGCAGCCCCCCGAGGGCGGGGCCCACAGATACGCAGTATTTT.

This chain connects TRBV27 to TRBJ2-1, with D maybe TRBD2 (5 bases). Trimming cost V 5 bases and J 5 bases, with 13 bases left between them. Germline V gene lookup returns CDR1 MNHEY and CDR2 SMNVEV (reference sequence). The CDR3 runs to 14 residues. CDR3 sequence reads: CASSLRTGDNEQFF. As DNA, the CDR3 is TGTGCCAGCAGTCTACGGACTGGGGACAATGAGCAGTTCTTC.

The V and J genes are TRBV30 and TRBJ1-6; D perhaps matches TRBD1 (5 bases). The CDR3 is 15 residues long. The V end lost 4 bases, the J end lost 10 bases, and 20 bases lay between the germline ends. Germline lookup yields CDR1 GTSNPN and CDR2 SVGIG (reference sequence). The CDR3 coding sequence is TGTGCCTGGACCCAAGCGAAGGCAGGGATGTCACCCCTCCACTTT. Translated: CAWTQAKAGMSPLHF.

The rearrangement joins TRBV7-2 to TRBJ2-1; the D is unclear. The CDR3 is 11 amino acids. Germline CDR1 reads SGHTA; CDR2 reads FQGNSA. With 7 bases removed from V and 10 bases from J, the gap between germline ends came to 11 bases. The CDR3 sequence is CASTINGEQFF. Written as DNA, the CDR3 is TGTGCCAGCACCATAAACGGGGAGCAGTTCTTC.

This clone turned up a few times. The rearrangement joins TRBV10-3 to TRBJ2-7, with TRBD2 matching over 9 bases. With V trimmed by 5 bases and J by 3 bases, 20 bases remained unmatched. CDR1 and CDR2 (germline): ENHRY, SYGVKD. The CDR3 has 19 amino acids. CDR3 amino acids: CAISLSGTDFLAGVYEQYF. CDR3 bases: TGTGCCATCAGTTTATCTGGGACAGACTTCTTAGCGGGAGTCTACGAGCAGTACTTC.

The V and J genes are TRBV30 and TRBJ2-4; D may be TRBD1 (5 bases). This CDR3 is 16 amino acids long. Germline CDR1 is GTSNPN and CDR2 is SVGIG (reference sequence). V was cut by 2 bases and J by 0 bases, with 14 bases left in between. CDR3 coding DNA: TGTGCCTGGAGTCCGGACAAGCAACTAGCCAAAAACATTCAGTACTTC. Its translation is CAWSPDKQLAKNIQYF.

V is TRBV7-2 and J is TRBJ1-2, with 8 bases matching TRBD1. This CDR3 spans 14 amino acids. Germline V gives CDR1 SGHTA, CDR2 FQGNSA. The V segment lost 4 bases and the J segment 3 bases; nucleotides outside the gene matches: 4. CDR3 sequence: CASSSAGGHYGYTF. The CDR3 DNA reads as TGTGCCAGCAGCTCTGCAGGGGGCCACTATGGCTACACCTTC.

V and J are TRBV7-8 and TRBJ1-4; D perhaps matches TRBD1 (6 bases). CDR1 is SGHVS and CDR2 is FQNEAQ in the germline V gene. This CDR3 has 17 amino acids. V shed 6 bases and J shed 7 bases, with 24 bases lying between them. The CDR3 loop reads CASREDGYGGASEKLFF. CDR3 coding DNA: TGTGCCAGCAGGGAAGATGGCTACGGGGGGGCGAGTGAAAAACTGTTTTTT.

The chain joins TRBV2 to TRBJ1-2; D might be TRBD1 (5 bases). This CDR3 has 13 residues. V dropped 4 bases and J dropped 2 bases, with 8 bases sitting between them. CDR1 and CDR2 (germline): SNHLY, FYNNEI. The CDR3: CASSVKGNYGYTF. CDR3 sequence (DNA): TGTGCCAGCAGTGTAAAGGGGAACTATGGCTACACCTTC.